This TCR beta chain was recorded in a study of tumor and adjacent non-tumor tissue in lung cancer. Study background: The cohort had 12 adenocarcinoma, 2 squamous cell and 1 small cell patients.

Worth noting for this clonotype: No antigen is known for it.

The CDR3 is made up of 17 amino acids. Germline lookup yields CDR1 SGHDN and CDR2 FVKESK. The trim removed 4 bases at V and 1 base at J, leaving 7 bases unmatched. This sample's RNA came from whole unsorted tissue. More than 3 cm separated this lung sample from the edge of the tumor. Notes on the study in general: Shorter survival was associated with higher TCR diversity in tumors. Tumor tissue had significantly higher TCR diversity than normal lung.

A modified ARM-PCR protocol with three rounds of nested PCR amplified TCRbeta. Via MiXCR, TCRdb re-called the multiplex PCR reads, giving one row per CDR3 protein. In the table there are 100,000 or so distinct CDR3 sequences, roughly 60% of which are singletons. The sample taken for sequencing was distant non-tumor lung tissue. The chain has TRBV14 and TRBJ2-5, with 12 positions matching TRBD2. This TCR came from a young man with non-small cell lung cancer. The DNA of the CDR3 is TGTGCCAGCAGCCGCTTCCTAGCGGGGGGGTCCCAAGAGACCCAGTACTTC. Translating it yields CASSRFLAGGSQETQYF.